The 9 T cell receptor beta chains in this list originate from one sample, sequenced in a study of blood T cell repertoires in COVID-19. Assay: immunoSEQ multiplex PCR; the TCRdb copy retains only in-frame clones and omits some. This sample has 360,000 or so clones; 88% occur once, and the top ten carry approximately 1%. Sequenced sample: PBMCs or T cells enriched from blood (not recorded which). The receptor source for this set is a woman under 40 who had been exposed to COVID-19.

CDR3 coding DNA: TGTGCCAGCAGCTATCAGGACAGGGGTAAGCAGTACTTC. It encodes CASSYQDRGKQYF. The gene calls are TRBV7-9 and TRBJ2-7; 9 bases map to TRBD1. Looked up from germline, CDR1 is SEHNR and CDR2 is FQNEAQ (reference sequence). This CDR3 is 13 amino acids long. After removal of 4 bases from V and 8 bases from J, the junction contained 6 bases not matched to a gene. Combining the CDR3 with reference TRBV7-9 and TRBJ2-7 gives the whole variable domain DTGVSQNPRHKITKRGQNVTFRCDPISEHNRLYWYRQTLGQGPEFLTYFQNEAQLEKSRLLSDRFSAERPKGSFSTLEIQRTEQGDSAMYLCASSYQDRGKQYFGPGTRLTVT.

This chain links TRBV3-1 (or the pseudogene TRBV3-2) with TRBJ2-5, with 7 bases identical to TRBD1. V dropped 5 bases and J dropped 1; count of bases not matched to a gene: 16. The CDR3 length is 18 residues. From germline, CDR1 is LGHDT and CDR2 YNNKEL (reference sequence). The CDR3 is CASSSNFRDSRGQETQYF. The CDR3 DNA follows: TGTGCCAGCAGCTCTAATTTCCGGGACAGCAGGGGCCAAGAGACCCAGTACTTC.

The chain combines TRBV2 with TRBJ1-5; D might be TRBD1 (5 bases). Germline loops: CDR1 SNHLY, CDR2 FYNNEI. The CDR3 runs to 12 residues. V was trimmed by 4 bases and J by 6 bases, leaving 7 bases between them. CDR3 nucleotide sequence: TGTGCCAGCAGTGGGGGGGGTCAGCCCCAGCATTTT. Translating gives CASSGGGQPQHF.

This chain uses TRBV27 with TRBJ1-1; D may be TRBD1 (6 bases). Trimming pared 6 bases from V and 1 base from J, leaving 12 bases between. Germline CDR1 and CDR2: MNHEY and SMNVEV (reference sequence). This CDR3 is 14 amino acids long. The CDR3 sequence: CASRLQGSNTEAFF. CDR3 nucleotides: TGTGCCAGCAGATTACAGGGTTCGAACACTGAAGCTTTCTTT.

The rearrangement uses TRBV7-8 and TRBJ2-7; 14 positions agree with TRBD2. There are 16 residues in the CDR3. V shed 5 bases and J 0 bases; nucleotides not matched to a gene: 3. From germline, CDR1 is SGHVS and CDR2 FQNEAQ. The CDR3 sequence: CASSAGLAGGSYEQYF. As DNA, the CDR3 is TGTGCCAGCAGCGCCGGACTAGCGGGAGGCTCCTACGAGCAGTACTTC. Combining the CDR3 with reference TRBV7-8 and TRBJ2-7 gives the whole variable domain GAGVSQSPRYKVAKRGQDVALRCDPISGHVSLFWYQQALGQGPEFLTYFQNEAQLDKSGLPSDRFFAERPEGSVSTLKIQRTQQEDSAVYLCASSAGLAGGSYEQYFGPGTRLTVT.

J is TRBJ2-1 and V is TRBV10-3, with 16 bases that match TRBD2. CDR1 is ENHRY, CDR2 SYGVKD, per germline. J lost 6 bases, V lost 6 bases, and 14 bases had no gene match. The CDR3 has 19 residues. CDR3 loop: CAIRPGLAGGPNLRNEQFF. Written as DNA, the CDR3 is TGTGCCATCAGACCGGGACTAGCGGGAGGGCCGAATCTACGCAATGAGCAGTTCTTC.

The rearrangement links TRBV6-5 to TRBJ1-1; 8 bases are a match to TRBD1. After removal of 5 bases from V and 3 bases from J, the junction contained 8 bases not matched to a gene. Per the germline V gene, CDR1 is MNHEY and CDR2 is SVGAGI. The CDR3 runs 15 residues. CDR3 amino acids: CASSPRGREDTEAFF. CDR3 DNA sequence: TGTGCCAGCAGTCCCAGGGGGCGCGAGGACACTGAAGCTTTCTTT.

DNA for the CDR3: TGCAGCGCCGGGCACGGGCTAGCGGAGACCGGGGAGCTGTTTTTT. Its protein product is CSAGHGLAETGELFF. The J gene is TRBJ2-2, the V gene TRBV29-1, with 7 bases identical to TRBD2. This CDR3 comprises 15 residues. CDR1 is SQVTM, CDR2 ANQGSEA, per germline. The J segment lost 5 bases and the V segment lost 7 bases, leaving 13 bases of the junction unmatched.

The V call is TRBV30, the J call TRBJ2-7, with TRBD2 identical over 8 bases. The CDR3 spans 13 residues. CDR1 is GTSNPN, CDR2 SVGIG, per germline (reference sequence). The V segment lost 4 bases and the J segment 6 bases; nucleotides outside the gene matches: 8. The CDR3 spells CAWIRAGGSEQYF. The DNA of the CDR3 is TGTGCCTGGATCCGGGCGGGAGGATCCGAGCAGTACTTC.